This T cell receptor (beta chain) was recovered during a study of blood T cell repertoires in COVID-19. Across the whole study: Both acute and convalescent COVID-19 samples were obtained from the United States, Italy and Spain.

Germline loops: CDR1 KGHSH, CDR2 LQKENI. Trimming shortened V by 1 base and J by 4 bases, and 7 bases separated the two germline ends. The CDR3 totals 13 residues. In the study's own analysis: Cell counts per sample came from amplifying reference gene primers. This table comes from immunoSEQ multiplex PCR, and its TCRdb copy is limited to in-frame clones, with some not included. The DNA was the basis for D and trimming; V, J and clone size are from that table. Of under 75,000 clones detected, about three quarters appear once; the ten largest clones hold approximately 14%. This chain links TRBV18 with TRBJ2-5; tentative D call: TRBD1 (5 bases). Sample: peripheral blood. This clonotype was obtained from a man older than 75 with acute or convalescent COVID-19. The CDR3 nucleotides read TGTGCCAGCTCACCACGCCAGGGAGAGACCCAGTACTTC. Encoded protein: CASSPRQGETQYF.